The 9 T cell receptor beta chains below were found in one sample sequenced in a study of T cells in Graves' hyperthyroidism and ophthalmopathy. From RNA transcripts, TCR beta CDR3 regions were amplified. The HTBI set primed first-round TCR CDR3 RT-PCR. TCRdb called the multiplex PCR reads again in MiXCR, with one record for every CDR3 protein. The repertoire holds about 250,000 distinct CDR3 sequences, with about 20% as singletons. The sample comprised blood. The receptor source for this set is a man aged 30 to 39 with Graves' ophthalmopathy.

The chain carries TRBV12-3 or TRBV12-4 and TRBJ2-7, with D perhaps TRBD2 (6 bases). Trimming stripped 5 bases from V and 0 bases from J, with 11 bases between. There are 14 residues in the CDR3. DNA for the CDR3: TGTGCCAGCAGTCGGGAGATTGGCTCCTACGAGCAGTACTTC. Residues: CASSREIGSYEQYF.

This clonotype was found a few times. The rearrangement links TRBV18 to TRBJ2-3; 7 positions match TRBD2. This CDR3 region has 15 residues. Trimming at V came to 2 bases and at J to 5 bases, leaving 7 bases not matched to a gene. Looked up from germline, CDR1 is KGHSH and CDR2 is LQKENI. CDR3 coding DNA: TGTGCCAGCTCACCATCTGCGAGCGGGGTAGATACGCAGTATTTT. Translating it yields CASSPSASGVDTQYF.

V gene TRBV27 combines with J gene TRBJ1-2, with 7 bases lining up with TRBD1. V shed 8 bases, J shed 5 bases, and the junction held 11 bases outside the gene matches. The CDR3 spans 14 residues. CDR1 is MNHEY and CDR2 is SMNVEV in the germline V gene (reference sequence). CDR3 amino acids: CASRDSTTLYGYTF. The CDR3 nucleotides read TGTGCCAGCCGGGACAGTACTACTTTATATGGCTACACCTTC.

This clonotype has just a few counts. The chain carries TRBV7-2 and TRBJ2-1; D possibly corresponds to TRBD2 (6 bases). The length of the CDR3 is 16 residues. V shed 5 bases and J shed 2 bases, with 16 bases lying between them. Germline assignment: CDR1 SGHTA and CDR2 FQGNSA. The DNA for the CDR3 is TGTGCCAGCAGCCAAGGAGGGAGAGGAACCTACAATGAGCAGTTCTTC. Translation: CASSQGGRGTYNEQFF.

This clonotype came up a few times. The chain carries TRBV24-1 and TRBJ2-1, with 8 bases identical to TRBD1. The CDR3 totals 17 residues. The junction had 11 bases not matched to a gene; V was cut back by 3 bases and J by 5 bases. Germline V CDR1 and CDR2: KGHDR, SFDVKD. CDR3 loop: CATSDPLDRGVNNEQFF. The CDR3 DNA reads TGTGCCACCAGTGATCCCCTCGACAGGGGCGTCAACAATGAGCAGTTCTTC.

The rearrangement links TRBV7-2 to TRBJ2-1; D gene ambiguous. Germline CDR1 reads SGHTA; CDR2 reads FQGNSA. V dropped 5 bases and J dropped 9 bases, with 17 bases sitting between them. The CDR3 extends over 14 amino acids. The CDR3 bases are TGTGCCAGCAGCAAGCGAGATGTGGGTAGTGAGCAGTTCTTC. It codes for CASSKRDVGSEQFF.

J is TRBJ2-1 and V is TRBV12-3 or TRBV12-4, with 8 nucleotides matching TRBD2. This CDR3 spans 15 amino acids. V trimming: 1 base; J trimming: 7 bases; junction bases outside the gene matches: 6. CDR3 in amino acids: CASSLVPGLGNEQFF. DNA for the CDR3: TGTGCCAGCAGTTTAGTCCCGGGACTAGGGAATGAGCAGTTCTTC.

The rearrangement uses TRBV15 and TRBJ2-1, with D hard to call. Germline CDR1 is LNHNV and CDR2 is YYDKDF (reference sequence). Trimming stripped 0 bases from V and 4 bases from J, with 13 bases between. CDR3 length: 16 amino acids. The CDR3 DNA sequence: TGTGCCACCAGCAGAGAAGTAACAGTTCCTTACAATGAGCAGTTCTTC. Amino acids: CATSREVTVPYNEQFF.

This clonotype was counted many times. V is TRBV28 and J is TRBJ1-3; 7 bases are a match to TRBD1. Germline lookup yields CDR1 MDHEN and CDR2 SYDVKM. This CDR3 comprises 14 residues. The V gene end was trimmed by 4 bases and the J gene end by 2 bases; junction bases not matched to a gene: 2. CDR3 sequence (DNA): TGTGCCAGCAGTTCACAGGGGACTGGAAACACCATATATTTT. Translating gives CASSSQGTGNTIYF.